Below, one T cell receptor (beta chain) is given with its context. Its antigen remains unknown. A multiplex PCR was run with 60 Vbeta primers and 13 Jbeta primers. The data were produced by immunoSEQ multiplex PCR, yet TCRdb's version contains in-frame clones alone and is incomplete. Recorded for this sample: roughly 120,000 clones. The data are from a study of cytomegalovirus exposure and HLA in healthy donors. Study-level background: Of roughly 360 genotyped donors, 80% to 85% grouped in the Caucasian-associated ancestry cluster.

General study results and limits: Donor immune exposure was known only as CMV serostatus. What TCR beta sequences reportedly achieved was accurate prediction of HLA-A and HLA-B alleles in most subjects. Per a prior analysis, the majority of TCR beta V segments were productive roughly 87% or roughly 30% of the time.

Material: PBMCs. This TCR was sampled from a man between 18 and 29 years old in good health and CMV-seronegative.

CDR3 in amino acids: CASSLSTGSSFRRTTGELFF. The DNA of the CDR3 is TGTGCCAGTAGTCTGTCGACAGGGTCGTCTTTTAGGCGGACCACCGGGGAGCTGTTTTTT. The J gene is TRBJ2-2, the V gene TRBV19; 7 positions agree with TRBD1. With V trimmed by 5 bases and J by 4 bases, 22 bases remained unmatched. Germline V gives CDR1 LNHDA, CDR2 SQIVND (reference sequence). The CDR3 loop spans 20 amino acids.